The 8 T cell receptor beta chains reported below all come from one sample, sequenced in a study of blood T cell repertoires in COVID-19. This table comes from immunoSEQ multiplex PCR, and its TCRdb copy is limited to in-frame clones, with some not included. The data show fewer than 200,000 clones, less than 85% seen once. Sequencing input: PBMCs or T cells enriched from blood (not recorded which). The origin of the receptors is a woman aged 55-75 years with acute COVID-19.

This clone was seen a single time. In DNA, the CDR3 is TGTGCCAGCAGTTTATCAGGGGGTCATGGCTACACCTTC. The encoded protein is CASSLSGGHGYTF. This chain joins TRBV28 and TRBJ1-2, with 7 bases lining up with TRBD1. This CDR3 is 13 amino acids long. J lost 6 bases, V lost 1 base, and 2 bases had no gene match. Germline assignment: CDR1 MDHEN and CDR2 SYDVKM.

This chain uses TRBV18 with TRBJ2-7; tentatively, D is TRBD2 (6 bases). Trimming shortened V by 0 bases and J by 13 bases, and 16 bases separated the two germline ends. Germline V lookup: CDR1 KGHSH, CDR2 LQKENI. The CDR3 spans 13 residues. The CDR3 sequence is CASSPPLLAWQYF. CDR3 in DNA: TGTGCCAGCTCACCACCGTTACTAGCTTGGCAATACTTC.

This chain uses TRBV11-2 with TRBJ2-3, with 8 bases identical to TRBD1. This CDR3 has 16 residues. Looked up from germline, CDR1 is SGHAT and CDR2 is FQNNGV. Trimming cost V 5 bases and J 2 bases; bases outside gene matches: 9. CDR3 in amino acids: CASSRGTGKTTDTQYF. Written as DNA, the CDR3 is TGTGCCAGCAGCCGCGGGACAGGCAAAACCACAGATACGCAGTATTTT.

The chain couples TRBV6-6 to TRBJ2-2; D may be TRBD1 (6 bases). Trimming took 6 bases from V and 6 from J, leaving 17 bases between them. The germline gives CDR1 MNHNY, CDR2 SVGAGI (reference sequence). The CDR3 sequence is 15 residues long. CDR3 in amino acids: CASSQTGMEAGELFF. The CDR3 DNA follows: TGTGCCAGCAGCCAAACAGGGATGGAGGCCGGGGAGCTGTTTTTT.

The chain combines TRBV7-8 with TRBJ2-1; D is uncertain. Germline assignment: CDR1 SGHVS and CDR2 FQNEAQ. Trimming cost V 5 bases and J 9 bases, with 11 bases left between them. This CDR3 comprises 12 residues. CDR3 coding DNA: TGTGCCAGCAGCCGCCTAGAGGCTGAGCAGTTCTTC. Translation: CASSRLEAEQFF.

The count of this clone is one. The CDR3 nucleotides read TGTGCCAGCAGCTTAGGGACAGGCCCCTACAATGAGCAGTTCTTC. Protein sequence: CASSLGTGPYNEQFF. This chain uses TRBV7-2 with TRBJ2-1; 7 nucleotides match TRBD1. Germline assignment: CDR1 SGHTA and CDR2 FQGNSA. This CDR3 has 15 amino acids. The V and J ends lost 1 base and 2 bases, in that order; junction bases with no gene match: 2.

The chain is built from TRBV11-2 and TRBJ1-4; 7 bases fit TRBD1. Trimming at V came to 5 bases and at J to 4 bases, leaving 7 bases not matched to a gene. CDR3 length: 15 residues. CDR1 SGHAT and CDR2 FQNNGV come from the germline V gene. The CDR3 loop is CASSPQGIFNEKLFF. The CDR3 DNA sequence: TGTGCCAGCAGCCCACAGGGGATATTTAATGAAAAACTGTTTTTT. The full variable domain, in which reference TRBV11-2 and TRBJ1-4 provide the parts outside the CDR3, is EAGVAQSPRYKIIEKRQSVAFWCNPISGHATLYWYQQILGQGPKLLIQFQNNGVVDDSQLPKDRFSAERLKGVDSTLKIQPAKLEDSAVYLCASSPQGIFNEKLFFGSGTQLSVL.

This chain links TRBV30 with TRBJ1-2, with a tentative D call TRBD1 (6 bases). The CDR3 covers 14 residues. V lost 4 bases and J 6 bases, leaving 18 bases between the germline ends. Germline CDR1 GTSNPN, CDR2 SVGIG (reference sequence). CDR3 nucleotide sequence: TGTGCCTGGATGCCCTCGGGGGGCATGGATGGCTACACCTTC. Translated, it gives CAWMPSGGMDGYTF.